A single sample is the source of the 5 T cell receptor beta chains below, sequenced in a study of Ad26.COV2.S vaccination and SARS-CoV-2 variants. Sequencing was performed with immunoSEQ multiplex PCR; in TCRdb, only in-frame clones are kept and a portion is missing. The repertoire holds about 350,000 clones, 85% seen once, with 3% to 4% in the top ten. Treatment indicated: about 20 received Ad26.COV2.S at low or high dose, single or two shots; about five received placebo; per-sample allocation not given. Specimen acquisition occurred on day 63 following the initial vaccine or placebo injection. The sequencing used peripheral blood, collected in a trial of Ad26.COV2.S vaccine versus placebo. These receptors were collected from a person between 18 and 60 years old who received the Ad26.COV2.S COVID-19 vaccine or a placebo.

This clone was picked up a small number of times. The chain couples TRBV12-1 to TRBJ1-1; TRBD1, the D gene given by the table, was not confirmed from the DNA. TRBV12-1 is a pseudogene segment. This CDR3 region has 13 residues. DNA for the CDR3: TGTGCCACCAAAGGGACAGGGGACGGTGAAGCTTTCTTT. Amino acids: CATKGTGDGEAFF.

This chain connects TRBV3-1 (or the pseudogene TRBV3-2) to TRBJ2-3; the D gene is possibly TRBD2 (6 bases). The CDR3 has 14 amino acids. The ends were cut back, 5 bases at V and 8 bases at J, with 17 bases in the middle. From germline, CDR1 is LGHDT and CDR2 YNNKEL (reference sequence). The CDR3 reads CASSGTSYDGTQYF. CDR3 nucleotides: TGTGCCAGCAGCGGGACTTCCTACGATGGTACGCAGTATTTT.

The genes are TRBV6-2 or TRBV6-3 and TRBJ2-5; 12 positions match TRBD1. The CDR3 loop spans 15 amino acids. J lost 5 bases, V lost 5 bases, and 6 bases had no gene match. Germline lookup yields CDR1 MNHEY and CDR2 SVGEGT. The CDR3 here is CASSTRDRGLETQYF. The CDR3, as DNA: TGTGCCAGCAGTACCCGGGACAGGGGGCTTGAGACCCAGTACTTC.

The chain is built from TRBV28 and TRBJ1-2; TRBD1 is a possible D gene (6 bases). Germline V lookup: CDR1 MDHEN, CDR2 SYDVKM. Trimming took 4 bases from V and 8 from J, leaving 23 bases between them. The CDR3 contains 16 residues. The CDR3 loop reads CASSSPGDPAVSGYTF. DNA for the CDR3: TGTGCCAGCAGTTCCCCAGGGGATCCGGCCGTATCAGGCTACACCTTC.

The V gene is TRBV5-4, the J gene TRBJ2-5; TRBD2 matches 8 bases. With 0 bases clipped from V and 3 bases from J, the junction kept 1 base outside the gene matches. Germline CDR1 SGHNT, CDR2 YYREEE (reference sequence). This CDR3 spans 14 amino acids. CDR3 protein: CASSLVSGEETQYF. CDR3 in DNA: TGTGCCAGCAGCTTGGTTAGCGGGGAAGAGACCCAGTACTTC.